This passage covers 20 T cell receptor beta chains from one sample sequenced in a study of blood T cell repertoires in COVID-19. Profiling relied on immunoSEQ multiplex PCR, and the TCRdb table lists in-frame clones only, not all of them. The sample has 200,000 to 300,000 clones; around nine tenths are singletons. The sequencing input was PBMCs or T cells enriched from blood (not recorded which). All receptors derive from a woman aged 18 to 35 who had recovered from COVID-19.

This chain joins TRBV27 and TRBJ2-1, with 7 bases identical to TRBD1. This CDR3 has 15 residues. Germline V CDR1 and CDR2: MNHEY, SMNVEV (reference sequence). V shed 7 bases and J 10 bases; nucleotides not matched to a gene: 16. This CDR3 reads CASNRYRGQNAEQFF. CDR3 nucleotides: TGTGCCAGCAATCGTTACAGGGGCCAGAACGCGGAGCAGTTCTTC.

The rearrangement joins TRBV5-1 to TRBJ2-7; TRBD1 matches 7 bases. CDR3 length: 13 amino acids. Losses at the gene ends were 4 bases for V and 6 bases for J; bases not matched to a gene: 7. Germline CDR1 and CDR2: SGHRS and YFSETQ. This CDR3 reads CASSVRDSSEQYF. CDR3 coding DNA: TGCGCCAGCAGCGTCCGGGACAGCTCCGAGCAGTACTTC. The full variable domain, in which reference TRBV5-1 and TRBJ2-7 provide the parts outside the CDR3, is KAGVTQTPRYLIKTRGQQVTLSCSPISGHRSVSWYQQTPGQGLQFLFEYFSETQRNKGNFPGRFSGRQFSNSRSEMNVSTLELGDSALYLCASSVRDSSEQYFGPGTRLTVT.

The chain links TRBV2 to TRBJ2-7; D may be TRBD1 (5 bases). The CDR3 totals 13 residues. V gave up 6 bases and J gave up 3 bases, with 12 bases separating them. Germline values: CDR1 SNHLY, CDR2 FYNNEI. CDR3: CASSRTNIYEQYF. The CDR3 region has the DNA TGTGCCAGCAGCAGGACAAATATCTACGAGCAGTACTTC.

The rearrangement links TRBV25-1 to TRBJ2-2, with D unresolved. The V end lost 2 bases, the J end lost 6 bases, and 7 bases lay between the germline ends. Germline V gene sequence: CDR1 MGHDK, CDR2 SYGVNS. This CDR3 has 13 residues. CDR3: CASSEPVPGELFF. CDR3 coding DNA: TGTGCCAGCAGTGAACCGGTCCCCGGGGAGCTGTTTTTT.

The CDR3 here is CAWSSGTRNSPLHF. DNA for the CDR3: TGTGCCTGGTCTTCCGGGACAAGGAATTCACCCCTCCACTTT. The V call is TRBV30, the J call TRBJ1-6, with a tentative D call TRBD1 (6 bases). This CDR3 region has 14 residues. Germline CDR1 reads GTSNPN; CDR2 reads SVGIG (reference sequence). Trimming left V 5 bases short and J 7 bases short, with 15 bases between.

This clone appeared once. The CDR3 spells CASSVVLGRSYNSPLHF. The CDR3, as DNA: TGTGCCAGCAGCGTAGTACTGGGCAGAAGTTATAATTCACCCCTCCACTTT. V and J are TRBV9 and TRBJ1-6, with no clear D. V was shortened by 0 bases and J by 4 bases, with 14 bases between the two germline ends. The germline V gene encodes CDR1 SGDLS and CDR2 YYNGEE. There are 17 residues in the CDR3.

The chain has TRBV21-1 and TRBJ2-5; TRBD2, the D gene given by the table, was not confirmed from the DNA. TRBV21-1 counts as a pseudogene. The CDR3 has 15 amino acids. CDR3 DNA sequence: TGTGCCAGCAGGATCAGATCTAGCGGGGGAACGACCCAGTACTTC. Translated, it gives CASRIRSSGGTTQYF.

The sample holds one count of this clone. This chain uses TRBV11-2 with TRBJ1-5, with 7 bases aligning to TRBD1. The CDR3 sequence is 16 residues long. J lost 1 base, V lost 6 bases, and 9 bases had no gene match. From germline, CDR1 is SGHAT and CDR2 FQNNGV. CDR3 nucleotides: TGTGCCAGCAGGCTACAGAGGGACAGCAGCAATCAGCCCCAGCATTTT. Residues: CASRLQRDSSNQPQHF.

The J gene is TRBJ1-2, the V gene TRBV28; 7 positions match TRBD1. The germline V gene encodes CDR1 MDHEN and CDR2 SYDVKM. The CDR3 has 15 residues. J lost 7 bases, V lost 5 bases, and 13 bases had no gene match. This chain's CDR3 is CASSTYRGTSGGYTF. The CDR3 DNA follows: TGTGCCAGCAGTACATACAGGGGTACCTCTGGTGGCTACACCTTC.

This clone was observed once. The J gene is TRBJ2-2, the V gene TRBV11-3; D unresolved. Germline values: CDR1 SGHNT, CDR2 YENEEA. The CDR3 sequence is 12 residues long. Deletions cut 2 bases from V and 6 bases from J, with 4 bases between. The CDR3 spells CASSLTAGELFF. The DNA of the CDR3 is TGTGCCAGCAGCTTAACAGCCGGGGAGCTGTTTTTT.

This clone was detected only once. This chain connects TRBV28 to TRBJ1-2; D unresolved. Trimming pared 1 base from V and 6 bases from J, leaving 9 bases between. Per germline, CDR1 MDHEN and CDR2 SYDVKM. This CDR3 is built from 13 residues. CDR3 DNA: TGTGCCAGCAGTTTATTACAGAGCCATGGCTACACCTTC. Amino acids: CASSLLQSHGYTF.

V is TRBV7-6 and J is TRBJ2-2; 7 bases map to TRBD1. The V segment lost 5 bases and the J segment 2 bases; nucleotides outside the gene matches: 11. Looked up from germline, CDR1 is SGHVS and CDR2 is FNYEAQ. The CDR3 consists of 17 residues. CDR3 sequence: CASSPIPDRANTGELFF. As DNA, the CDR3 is TGTGCCAGCAGCCCCATCCCCGACAGGGCTAACACCGGGGAGCTGTTTTTT. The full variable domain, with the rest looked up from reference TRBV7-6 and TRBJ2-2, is GAGVSQSPRYKVTKRGQDVALRCDPISGHVSLYWYRQALGQGPEFLTYFNYEAQQDKSGLPNDRFSAERPEGSISTLTIQRTEQRDSAMYRCASSPIPDRANTGELFFGEGSRLTVL.

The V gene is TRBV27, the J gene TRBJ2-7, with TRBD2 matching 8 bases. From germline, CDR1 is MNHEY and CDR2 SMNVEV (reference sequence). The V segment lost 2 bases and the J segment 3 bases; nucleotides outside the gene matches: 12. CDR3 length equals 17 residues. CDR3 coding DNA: TGTGCCAGCAGTTTAAACGGGGGGGGCAGGGTAAGCTACGAGCAGTACTTC. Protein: CASSLNGGGRVSYEQYF.

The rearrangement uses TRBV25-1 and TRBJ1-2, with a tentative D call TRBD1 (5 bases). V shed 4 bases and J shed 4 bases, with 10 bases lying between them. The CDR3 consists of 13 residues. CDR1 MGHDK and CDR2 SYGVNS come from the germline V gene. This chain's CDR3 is CASSGGPIYGYTF. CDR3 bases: TGTGCCAGCAGTGGGGGCCCCATCTATGGCTACACCTTC.

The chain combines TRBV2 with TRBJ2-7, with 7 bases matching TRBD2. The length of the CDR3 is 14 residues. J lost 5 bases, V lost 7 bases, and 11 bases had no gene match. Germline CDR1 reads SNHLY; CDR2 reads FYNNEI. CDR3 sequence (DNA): TGTGCCAGCACCCCAGTTTACGGGGGGAACGAGCAGTACTTC. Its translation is CASTPVYGGNEQYF.

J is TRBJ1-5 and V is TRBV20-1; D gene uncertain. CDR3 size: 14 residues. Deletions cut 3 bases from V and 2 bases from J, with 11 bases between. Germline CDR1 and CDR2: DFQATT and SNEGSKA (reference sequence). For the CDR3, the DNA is TGCAGTGCTAGTCGACTCCTTCGCAATCAGCCCCAGCATTTT. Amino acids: CSASRLLRNQPQHF.

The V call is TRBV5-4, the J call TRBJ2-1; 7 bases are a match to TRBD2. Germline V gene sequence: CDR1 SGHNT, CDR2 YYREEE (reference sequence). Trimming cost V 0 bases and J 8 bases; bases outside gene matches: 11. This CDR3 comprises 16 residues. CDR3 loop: CASSLAAGGSFHEQFF. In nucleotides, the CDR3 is TGTGCCAGCAGCTTGGCCGCAGGCGGGAGTTTCCATGAGCAGTTCTTC.

The CDR3 DNA reads as TGTGCCAGCGGGCCCTCCGATACGCAGTATTTT. Translated: CASGPSDTQYF. The V gene is TRBV3-1 (or the pseudogene TRBV3-2), the J gene TRBJ2-3, with D unresolved. This CDR3 is 11 amino acids long. V was pared by 8 bases and J by 6 bases, with 9 bases between. The V gene's germline CDR1 is LGHDT and CDR2 YNNKEL (reference sequence).

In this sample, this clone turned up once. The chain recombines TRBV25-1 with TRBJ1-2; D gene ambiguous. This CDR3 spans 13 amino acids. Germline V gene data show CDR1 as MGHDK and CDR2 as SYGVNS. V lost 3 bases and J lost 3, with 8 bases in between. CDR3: CASSESSYYGYTF. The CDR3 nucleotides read TGTGCCAGCAGTGAGAGTAGTTACTATGGCTACACCTTC.

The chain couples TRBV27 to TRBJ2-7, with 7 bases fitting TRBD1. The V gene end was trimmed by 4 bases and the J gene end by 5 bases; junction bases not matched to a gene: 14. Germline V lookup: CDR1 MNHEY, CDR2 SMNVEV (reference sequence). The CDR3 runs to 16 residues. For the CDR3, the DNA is TGTGCCAGCAGTTCCCCCGGGACAGAGTCCCTTGACGAGCAGTACTTC. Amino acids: CASSSPGTESLDEQYF.